This T cell receptor beta chain was documented in a study of CD8+ T cells in alopecia areata. Sequencing templates came from extracted RNA that was reverse transcribed into cDNA. Clones were read by immunoSEQ multiplex PCR, and TCRdb kept only the in-frame ones, dropping some. The sample has 110,000 to 150,000 clones, roughly 62% seen once. The CDR3 is 11 amino acids. Germline V lookup: CDR1 SQVTM, CDR2 ANQGSEA. Trimming cost V 7 bases and J 7 bases; bases outside gene matches: 5. As part of sample collection, lesional scalp punch biopsies and peripheral blood were taken from alopecia areata patients. Both CD4+ and CD8+ T cells were separated by sorting PBMCs.

The sequence derives from a human donor with alopecia areata. Here the sequenced sample was CD4+ T cells sorted from blood, taken at week 0. The chain couples TRBV29-1 to TRBJ1-1; 8 bases are a match to TRBD1. The CDR3 sequence: CSADRGGEAFF. The CDR3 DNA reads as TGCAGCGCCGACAGGGGAGGTGAAGCTTTCTTT.